The rows below give T cell receptor beta chains drawn from one sample of a study of post-analysis software for immune sequencing data. From the PCR reads, TCRdb called clonotypes with MiXCR, one entry per CDR3 protein. Found here are 350,000 to 450,000 distinct CDR3 sequences, less than 40% of them singletons; the top ten hold 13%. Specimen: blood. Receptors were obtained from a girl between 10 and 17 years old with multiple sclerosis. CDR3s include the opening cysteine and the closing phenylalanine or tryptophan. The order of the fields is clone size, D gene, V gene, J gene, CDR3 DNA, CDR3 protein. A D gene is named only where the DNA matches it firmly. Clone size is given for some rows only: seen once, a few or many times, or a class if the clone is expanded.

size: -; D: -; V: TRBV2; J: TRBJ1-3; DNA: TGTGCCAGCAGTGTCGGAAGAAACTCTGGAAACACCATATATTTT; CDR3: CASSVGRNSGNTIYF
size: -; D: -; V: TRBV4-3; J: TRBJ2-7; DNA: TGCGCCAGCAGCCAAGAGAGGTCTAGCACAACACACGAGCAGTACTTC; CDR3: CASSQERSSTTHEQYF
size: -; D: TRBD1; V: TRBV7-3; J: TRBJ2-1; DNA: TGTGCCAGCAGCGTCAGGGGGCTGGGCACAGATACGCAGTTCTTC; CDR3: CASSVRGLGTDTQFF
size: -; D: -; V: TRBV2; J: TRBJ1-1; DNA: TGTGCCAGCAGTGAAAGCTCGAGGGGCATGAACACTGAAGCTTTCTTT; CDR3: CASSESSRGMNTEAFF
size: many; D: -; V: TRBV5-5; J: TRBJ1-1; DNA: TGTGCCAGCAGCTTGGAAGGGGGTGGAACTGAAGCTTTCTTT; CDR3: CASSLEGGGTEAFF
size: -; D: -; V: TRBV28; J: TRBJ1-4; DNA: TGTGCCAGCAGTTTGATAGGGGAGGAAAAACTGTTTTTT; CDR3: CASSLIGEEKLFF
size: -; D: -; V: TRBV15; J: TRBJ1-5; DNA: TGTGCCACCAGCGATTCAGGTATTAATCAGCCCCAGCATTTT; CDR3: CATSDSGINQPQHF
size: -; D: -; V: TRBV15; J: TRBJ2-2; DNA: TGTGCCACCAGACAGGACCTGGACACCGGGGAGCTGTTTTTT; CDR3: CATRQDLDTGELFF
size: -; D: TRBD1; V: TRBV28; J: TRBJ1-2; DNA: TGTGCCAGCAGTTTGCCGGACAGGGGGATGTGGGGCTACACCTTC; CDR3: CASSLPDRGMWGYTF
size: few; D: -; V: TRBV11-3; J: TRBJ2-5; DNA: TGTGCCAGCCTCAGGGAGTTGGCTCTCCAAGAGACCCAGTACTTC; CDR3: CASLRELALQETQYF
size: -; D: TRBD2; V: TRBV14; J: TRBJ2-1; DNA: TGTGCCAGCAGCCAGGTTACTAGCGGGGGGCCCTCCTACAATGAGCAGTTCTTC; CDR3: CASSQVTSGGPSYNEQFF
size: -; D: -; V: TRBV7-3; J: TRBJ2-3; DNA: TGTGCCAGCAGCTTAAAAGGTAGCCGCACAGATACGCAGTATTTT; CDR3: CASSLKGSRTDTQYF
size: -; D: -; V: TRBV29-1; J: TRBJ1-6; DNA: TGCAGCGTCGCCCGGGACGGTAATTCACCCCTCCACTTT; CDR3: CSVARDGNSPLHF
size: -; D: -; V: TRBV9; J: TRBJ2-6; DNA: TGTGCCAGCAGGGAACCTGGGGCCAACGTCCTGACTTTC; CDR3: CASREPGANVLTF
size: -; D: -; V: TRBV7-9; J: TRBJ2-5; DNA: TGTGCCAGCAGCTTAATGGTCGGGGAGACCCAGTACTTC; CDR3: CASSLMVGETQYF
size: few; D: -; V: TRBV5-1; J: TRBJ2-3; DNA: TGCGCCAGCAGCTTGGGGGCGGGGGCCTCCTCCACAGATACGCAGTATTTT; CDR3: CASSLGAGASSTDTQYF
size: -; D: TRBD1; V: TRBV7-3; J: TRBJ1-1; DNA: TGTGCCAGTTCCACAGGGGGCGCTGGCACTGAAGCTTTCTTT; CDR3: CASSTGGAGTEAFF
size: many; D: -; V: TRBV7-2; J: TRBJ2-3; DNA: TGTGCCAGCAGCTCCTTCACAGATACGCAGTATTTT; CDR3: CASSSFTDTQYF
size: few; D: TRBD1; V: TRBV4-1; J: TRBJ1-4; DNA: TGCGCCAGCAGCCTCGTTGGGACAGGGGATGAAAAACTGTTTTTT; CDR3: CASSLVGTGDEKLFF
size: -; D: -; V: TRBV27; J: TRBJ2-1; DNA: TGTGCCAGCAGTTTCCGCGAACCCTCCTACAATGAGCAGTTCTTC; CDR3: CASSFREPSYNEQFF
size: -; D: TRBD1; V: TRBV10-3; J: TRBJ1-1; DNA: TGTGCCATCAGTGAGAGGCAGGGGGCCACTGAAGCTTTCTTT; CDR3: CAISERQGATEAFF
size: -; D: -; V: TRBV29-1; J: TRBJ1-1; DNA: TGCAGCGGGGCACAAATGAACACTGAAGCTTTCTTT; CDR3: CSGAQMNTEAFF
size: few; D: -; V: TRBV5-1; J: TRBJ2-1; DNA: TGCGCCAGCAGCAAAGAATCGGGCCTTCCCTACAATGAGCAGTTCTTC; CDR3: CASSKESGLPYNEQFF
size: many; D: TRBD2; V: TRBV7-9; J: TRBJ2-3; DNA: TGTGCCAGCAGCCCTTTTCCCTTACTAGCGGCAGATACGCAGTATTTT; CDR3: CASSPFPLLAADTQYF
size: -; D: -; V: TRBV10-1; J: TRBJ1-1; DNA: TGCGCCAGCAGTGAGAGCACCCCTAATGGGAACACTGAAGCTTTCTTT; CDR3: CASSESTPNGNTEAFF
size: -; D: -; V: TRBV9; J: TRBJ1-2; DNA: TGTGCCAGCAGCGCTCGGGACACTAACTATGGCTACACCTTC; CDR3: CASSARDTNYGYTF
size: once; D: -; V: TRBV7-9; J: TRBJ2-1; DNA: TGTGCCAGTAGCTCGTTCGCGGGATATGAGCAGTTCTTC; CDR3: CASSSFAGYEQFF
size: few; D: -; V: TRBV20-1; J: TRBJ2-7; DNA: TGCAGTGCTCCGAGCGTTCTCCACGAGCAGTACTTC; CDR3: CSAPSVLHEQYF
size: few; D: -; V: TRBV12-3/TRBV12-4; J: TRBJ2-7; DNA: TGTGCCAGCAGTTTCCCGGGCACCCAAAGGTACGAGCAGTACTTC; CDR3: CASSFPGTQRYEQYF
size: few; D: TRBD2; V: TRBV4-3; J: TRBJ2-7; DNA: TGCGCCAGCAGCCAAGATTGGCTAGCGGGGCGCGGCGAGCAGTACTTC; CDR3: CASSQDWLAGRGEQYF
size: -; D: -; V: TRBV20-1; J: TRBJ2-3; DNA: TGCAGTGCCACGGGGGGCACAGATACGCAGTATTTT; CDR3: CSATGGTDTQYF
size: -; D: -; V: TRBV27; J: TRBJ2-7; DNA: TGTGCCAGCAGTCTCGGGGCAGACTACGAGCAGTACTTC; CDR3: CASSLGADYEQYF
size: -; D: -; V: TRBV24-1; J: TRBJ2-5; DNA: TGTGCCACCAGTGCCCTGACGGGGGAAGAGCAGTACTTC; CDR3: CATSALTGEEQYF
size: few; D: -; V: TRBV21-1; J: TRBJ2-7; DNA: TGTGCCAGCAGCAACCGGGACAGGGAACCCTACGAGCAGTACTTC; CDR3: CASSNRDREPYEQYF
size: few; D: -; V: TRBV11-2; J: TRBJ2-5; DNA: TGTGCCAGCAGCCCCCGACAGACTGGGACCCAGTACTTC; CDR3: CASSPRQTGTQYF
size: -; D: TRBD1; V: TRBV6-6; J: TRBJ1-1; DNA: TGTGCCAGCAGCTCCGGACAGGGGGGCACTGAAGCTTTCTTT; CDR3: CASSSGQGGTEAFF
size: few; D: TRBD2; V: TRBV2; J: TRBJ2-1; DNA: TGTGCCAGCAGTGACGGCGATAGCGGGGGGCCATTCTACAATGAGCAGTTCTTC; CDR3: CASSDGDSGGPFYNEQFF
size: -; D: -; V: TRBV6-1; J: TRBJ2-5; DNA: TGTGCCAGCAGCTCCTTAATGACAGGGGAGGGGTACTTC; CDR3: CASSSLMTGEGYF
size: -; D: -; V: TRBV9; J: TRBJ1-6; DNA: TGTGCCAGCAGCGGGGCAGTTGGGGCTTATAATTCACCCCTCCACTTT; CDR3: CASSGAVGAYNSPLHF
size: few; D: TRBD1; V: TRBV10-3; J: TRBJ1-5; DNA: TGTGCCAGTGGACAGGGGAACAGCAATCAGCCCCAGCATTTT; CDR3: CASGQGNSNQPQHF
size: few; D: -; V: TRBV4-3; J: TRBJ2-6; DNA: TGCGCCAGCAGCCAAGTTGGCTCTGGGGCCAACGTCCTGACTTTC; CDR3: CASSQVGSGANVLTF
size: few; D: -; V: TRBV5-1; J: TRBJ1-2; DNA: TGCGCCAGCAGCGAGGGGCAGGGGAGTGGCTACACCTTC; CDR3: CASSEGQGSGYTF
size: few; D: TRBD2; V: TRBV4-1; J: TRBJ2-5; DNA: TGCGCCAGCAGCCAGCTCGGGGGGTATCCAGAGACCCAGTACTTC; CDR3: CASSQLGGYPETQYF
size: few; D: TRBD1; V: TRBV13; J: TRBJ2-1; DNA: TGTGCCAGCAAGGGGGCTTCCTACAATGAGCAGTTCTTC; CDR3: CASKGASYNEQFF
size: -; D: TRBD1; V: TRBV12-3/TRBV12-4; J: TRBJ2-2; DNA: TGTGCCAGCAGCGGGACAGGGATCACCGGGGAGCTGTTTTTT; CDR3: CASSGTGITGELFF
size: few; D: -; V: TRBV20-1; J: TRBJ2-5; DNA: TGCAGTACTAGTGCGGGGACGGGGGAGACCCAGTACTTC; CDR3: CSTSAGTGETQYF
size: few; D: TRBD1; V: TRBV7-2; J: TRBJ1-2; DNA: TGTGCCAGCAGCTTTTACAGGGGGGAAGACTATGGCTACACCTTC; CDR3: CASSFYRGEDYGYTF
size: -; D: TRBD2; V: TRBV5-1; J: TRBJ2-5; DNA: TGCGCCAGCAGCTTACGCGGGGGGGGTCAAGAGACCCAGTACTTC; CDR3: CASSLRGGGQETQYF
size: few; D: -; V: TRBV11-2; J: TRBJ1-4; DNA: TGTGCCAGCAGCTTATATGACGGGGCAACTAATGAAAAACTGTTTTTT; CDR3: CASSLYDGATNEKLFF
size: -; D: -; V: TRBV15; J: TRBJ2-1; DNA: TGTGCCACCAGCAGAGAACAGAGCTCCTACAATGAGCAGTTCTTC; CDR3: CATSREQSSYNEQFF
size: few; D: -; V: TRBV20-1; J: TRBJ1-5; DNA: TGCAGTGCTAGGCGACCGATCGACAATCAGCCCCAGCATTTT; CDR3: CSARRPIDNQPQHF